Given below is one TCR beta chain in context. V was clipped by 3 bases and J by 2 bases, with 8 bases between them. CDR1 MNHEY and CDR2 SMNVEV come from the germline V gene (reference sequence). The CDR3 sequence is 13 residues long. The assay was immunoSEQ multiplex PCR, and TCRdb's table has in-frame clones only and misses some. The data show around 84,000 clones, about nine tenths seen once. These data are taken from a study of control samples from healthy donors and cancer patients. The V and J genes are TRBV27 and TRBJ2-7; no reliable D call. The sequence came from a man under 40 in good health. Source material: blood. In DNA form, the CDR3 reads TGTGCCAGCAGTTTTCAGGCGACCTACGAGCAGTACTTC. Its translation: CASSFQATYEQYF.